Included here is one TCR beta chain sequence, with context. This sample was taken from a study of T-cell memory formation after mild COVID-19. The germline CDR1 and CDR2 sequences are MNHEY and SVGEGT. The CDR3 length is 15 residues. Trimming left V 2 bases short and J 8 bases short, with 17 bases between. TCRdb processed the 5' RACE reads anew with MiXCR; each CDR3 protein has one entry. The sample consists of approximately 51,000 distinct CDR3 sequences, 9.3% of them appearing once. This chain joins TRBV6-2 or TRBV6-3 and TRBJ2-3; D gene unclear. The receptor comes from an adult woman who had mild COVID-19 (a few samples of this study predate the infection). Cell type and time point are not known. Input material: PBMCs or a T cell subset sorted from them (not recorded which). The CDR3 sequence: CASSYQDPPSGTQYF. Written as DNA, the CDR3 is TGTGCCAGCAGTTACCAGGACCCCCCCTCTGGTACGCAGTATTTT.